Each of the 27 T cell receptor beta chains below was sequenced from the same sample in a study of blood T cell repertoires in COVID-19. Generated by immunoSEQ multiplex PCR, the TCRdb table keeps only in-frame clones and is missing some. The table includes fewer than 300,000 clones, 80% to 90% detected once. The sample was peripheral blood. Receptors originate from a woman aged 45-60 years with acute or convalescent COVID-19.

DNA for the CDR3: TGCAGCGTTTTTTGGCGGGGCGAGACCCAGTACTTC. Translated: CSVFWRGETQYF. This chain uses TRBV29-1 with TRBJ2-5; D may be TRBD2 (6 bases). CDR1 and CDR2 (germline): SQVTM, ANQGSEA. CDR3 length: 12 residues. The V end was cut by 5 bases, the J end by 5 bases, with 12 bases between.

The chain uses TRBV28 and TRBJ2-5; 7 nucleotides match TRBD2. CDR1 is MDHEN and CDR2 is SYDVKM in the germline V gene. This CDR3 spans 15 amino acids. V was pared by 0 bases and J by 5 bases, with 6 bases of the junction left unmatched. As DNA, the CDR3 is TGTGCCAGCAGTTTATGGGACACGGGAGGTGAGACCCAGTACTTC. It encodes CASSLWDTGGETQYF.

The chain has TRBV24-1 and TRBJ2-7, with TRBD1 identical over 7 bases. The CDR3 is made up of 14 amino acids. Germline CDR1 reads KGHDR; CDR2 reads SFDVKD. The V segment lost 4 bases and the J segment 2 bases; nucleotides outside the gene matches: 4. The CDR3 bases are TGTGCCACCAGTGACCCAACAGGGGCCTACGAGCAGTACTTC. Translating it yields CATSDPTGAYEQYF.

CDR3 in amino acids: CASSRQGRMNTEAFF. CDR3 DNA sequence: TGTGCCAGCTCACGACAGGGTCGGATGAACACTGAAGCTTTCTTT. The genes are TRBV18 and TRBJ1-1, with 7 bases identical to TRBD1. Per the germline V gene, CDR1 is KGHSH and CDR2 is LQKENI. This CDR3 comprises 15 residues. The ends lost 4 bases at V and 0 bases at J; junction bases unmatched: 5.

The CDR3 DNA sequence: TGTGCCAGTAGTTTGGACAGGAGGGATCAGCCCCAGCATTTT. This gives the protein CASSLDRRDQPQHF. V and J are TRBV19 and TRBJ1-5, with TRBD1 identical over 7 bases. Germline CDR1 LNHDA, CDR2 SQIVND (reference sequence). J was trimmed by 5 bases and V by 5 bases; bases with no gene match: 6. This CDR3 has 14 amino acids.

This chain connects TRBV7-3 to TRBJ2-2; 13 positions match TRBD2. Trimming cost V 3 bases and J 4 bases; bases outside gene matches: 14. The CDR3 runs 20 residues. The germline V gene has CDR1 SGHTA and CDR2 FQGTGA. The CDR3 coding sequence is TGTGCCAGCAGCTTCCAGGGGGGTTGGACTAGCGGGAGAGCCACCGGGGAGCTGTTTTTT. The encoded protein is CASSFQGGWTSGRATGELFF.

The genes are TRBV4-3 and TRBJ2-1; the match to TRBD2 covers 14 bases. The CDR3 consists of 19 residues. Germline CDR1 is LGHNA and CDR2 is YSLEER. V shed 1 base, J shed 8 bases, and the junction held 13 bases outside the gene matches. CDR3 sequence reads: CASSQGKTPGLAGVDEQFF. Here the CDR3 DNA reads TGCGCCAGCAGCCAAGGGAAGACCCCGGGACTAGCGGGAGTCGATGAGCAGTTCTTC.

This rearrangement joins TRBV5-1 to TRBJ1-5, with 9 nucleotides matching TRBD1. The CDR3 covers 14 residues. Trimming took 4 bases from V and 8 from J; bases not matched to a gene: 7. Germline V gene sequence: CDR1 SGHRS, CDR2 YFSETQ. The CDR3 spells CASSRGQGGEPQHF. The CDR3 DNA is TGCGCCAGCAGCAGGGGACAGGGTGGGGAGCCCCAGCATTTT.

The chain recombines TRBV28 with TRBJ2-7, with TRBD1 matching 7 bases. The CDR3 extends over 16 amino acids. The germline gives CDR1 MDHEN, CDR2 SYDVKM. The junction had 11 bases not matched to a gene; V was cut back by 3 bases and J by 3 bases. Here the CDR3 DNA reads TGTGCCAGCAGTTTCGCCGGGACAGCGAGGAACTACGAGCAGTACTTC. It specifies CASSFAGTARNYEQYF.

The chain recombines TRBV5-4 with TRBJ1-6; D uncertain. V lost 0 bases to trimming and J lost 3 bases, with 7 bases between them. Germline loops: CDR1 SGHNT, CDR2 YYREEE (reference sequence). The CDR3 extends over 15 amino acids. The CDR3 DNA is TGTGCCAGCAGCTTGGACCGACTCTATAATTCACCCCTCCACTTT. Translated: CASSLDRLYNSPLHF.

J is TRBJ2-7 and V is TRBV4-3; the D is unclear. CDR3 size: 16 residues. The germline CDR1 and CDR2 sequences are LGHNA and YSLEER. Trimming removed 1 base from V and 3 bases from J, with 16 bases in between. CDR3 DNA sequence: TGCGCCAGCAGCCAAGTCTTTGAGGAACGTCGCTACGAGCAGTACTTC. Protein sequence: CASSQVFEERRYEQYF.

This clone appeared once. The gene calls are TRBV12-3 or TRBV12-4 and TRBJ1-1; D uncertain. CDR3 length: 10 residues. The V end was cut by 6 bases, the J end by 7 bases, with 6 bases between. The CDR3 bases are TGTGCCAGCAGGCGGCTTGAAGCTTTCTTT. It translates to CASRRLEAFF.

The chain combines TRBV28 with TRBJ1-6; D is undetermined. The CDR3 consists of 15 residues. The germline CDR1 and CDR2 sequences are MDHEN and SYDVKM. Trimming pared 1 base from V and 4 bases from J, leaving 8 bases between. In DNA, the CDR3 is TGTGCCAGCAGTTTATCGGGAGTTTATAATTCACCCCTCCACTTT. Its protein product is CASSLSGVYNSPLHF.

The chain has TRBV27 and TRBJ1-1; D ambiguous. The germline V and J ends were trimmed by 6 bases and 4 bases, with 9 bases remaining between them. The CDR3 covers 12 residues. CDR1 is MNHEY, CDR2 SMNVEV, per germline (reference sequence). The CDR3 loop is CASRGGGTEAFF. The CDR3 DNA follows: TGTGCCAGCAGGGGAGGAGGCACTGAAGCTTTCTTT.

V and J are TRBV7-8 and TRBJ1-4, with a weak D call TRBD1 (6 bases). V was shortened by 7 bases and J by 5 bases, with 17 bases between the two germline ends. Germline V gene data show CDR1 as SGHVS and CDR2 as FQNEAQ. The CDR3 runs 15 residues. The CDR3 spells CASTDAQGINEKLFF. CDR3 DNA: TGTGCCAGCACCGATGCGCAGGGGATAAATGAAAAACTGTTTTTT.

This chain joins TRBV11-1 and TRBJ1-5, with D tentatively TRBD1 (6 bases). CDR3 size: 13 residues. Germline CDR1 SGHAT, CDR2 FQDESV (reference sequence). V was clipped by 5 bases and J by 10 bases, with 15 bases between them. The CDR3 protein is CASSRGHGDPQHF. The DNA for the CDR3 is TGTGCCAGCAGCCGGGGACACGGGGACCCCCAGCATTTT.

The CDR3 is CASSQALAGDAGGYEQYF. The DNA of the CDR3 is TGTGCCAGCAGCCAAGCACTAGCGGGAGATGCCGGCGGATACGAGCAGTACTTC. The chain uses TRBV4-2 and TRBJ2-7; the match to TRBD2 covers 11 bases. The germline V gene encodes CDR1 LGHNA and CDR2 YNFKEQ. This CDR3 has 18 amino acids. The ends lost 1 base at V and 4 bases at J; junction bases unmatched: 12.

Turning to this clone: Other DNA sequences from this sample encode an identical CDR3 as well. The gene calls are TRBV5-1 and TRBJ1-5; TRBD1 matches 7 bases. CDR1 is SGHRS and CDR2 is YFSETQ in the germline V gene. The V and J ends lost 5 bases and 0 bases, in that order; junction bases with no gene match: 2. This CDR3 is 14 amino acids long. The CDR3 coding sequence is TGCGCCAGCAGACGGGACAGTAGCAATCAGCCCCAGCATTTT. Translated, it gives CASRRDSSNQPQHF.

The chain is built from TRBV6-5 and TRBJ1-1; a possible D gene is TRBD1 (5 bases). Germline CDR1 is MNHEY and CDR2 is SVGAGI. Trimming took 6 bases from V and 4 from J, leaving 15 bases between them. There are 14 residues in the CDR3. CDR3 coding DNA: TGTGCCAGCAGGTCCAGGGTGGAGGGCACTGAAGCTTTCTTT. Its protein product is CASRSRVEGTEAFF.

V is TRBV7-8 and J is TRBJ2-3; TRBD2 agrees at 11 bases. CDR3 size: 17 residues. Germline CDR1 reads SGHVS; CDR2 reads FQNEAQ. Germline trimming cut 5 bases from V and 2 bases from J; bases unmatched to any gene: 9. The CDR3, as DNA: TGTGCCAGCAGCCTCTGGACTAGCGGGTACCTCACAGATACGCAGTATTTT. Residues: CASSLWTSGYLTDTQYF.

The chain recombines TRBV29-1 with TRBJ1-2, with D hard to call. V gave up 7 bases and J gave up 4 bases, with 13 bases separating them. This CDR3 is 12 amino acids long. From germline, CDR1 is SQVTM and CDR2 ANQGSEA. CDR3 coding DNA: TGCAGCGGCGGCACGGGGTTCTATGGCTACACCTTC. Protein: CSGGTGFYGYTF.

V gene TRBV11-2 combines with J gene TRBJ1-2, with 9 bases matching TRBD1. V shed 5 bases and J 6 bases; nucleotides not matched to a gene: 10. Germline V gene data show CDR1 as SGHAT and CDR2 as FQNNGV. The CDR3 is made up of 15 amino acids. Here the CDR3 reads CASSPGTGTRHGYTF. CDR3 bases: TGTGCCAGCAGCCCCGGGACAGGGACTCGTCATGGCTACACCTTC.

The CDR3 sequence is CASSPHAGSYEQYF. The DNA of the CDR3 is TGTGCCAGCAGCCCACACGCGGGAAGCTACGAGCAGTACTTC. The J gene is TRBJ2-7, the V gene TRBV11-3; perhaps TRBD2 as D (6 bases). Germline loops: CDR1 SGHNT, CDR2 YENEEA. CDR3 length equals 14 residues. V was shortened by 5 bases and J by 3 bases, with 14 bases between the two germline ends.

V usage is TRBV19 and J usage is TRBJ1-5; D ambiguous. Germline lookup yields CDR1 LNHDA and CDR2 SQIVND (reference sequence). Trimming shortened V by 3 bases and J by 1 base, and 16 bases separated the two germline ends. CDR3 length equals 17 residues. The CDR3 reads CASSIPMRGGSNQPQHF. CDR3 coding DNA: TGTGCCAGTAGTATTCCGATGAGAGGAGGGAGCAATCAGCCCCAGCATTTT.

This rearrangement joins TRBV12-5 to TRBJ1-1, with unresolved D. The germline V and J ends were trimmed by 5 bases and 0 bases, with 10 bases remaining between them. The CDR3 loop spans 14 amino acids. Germline lookup yields CDR1 LGHNT and CDR2 FRNRAP. The CDR3 DNA reads as TGTGCTAGTGGTCACCGGGAACTGAACACTGAAGCTTTCTTT. Translated: CASGHRELNTEAFF.

The table lists this clone with a few counts. The gene calls are TRBV25-1 and TRBJ2-3; TRBD1 matches at 9 bases. The CDR3 spans 18 residues. Germline CDR1 and CDR2: MGHDK and SYGVNS. With V trimmed by 1 base and J by 4 bases, 12 bases remained unmatched. DNA of the CDR3: TGTGCCAGCAGTGAATTGTACCTTGGGACAGGGATGGCAGATACGCAGTATTTT. This sequence encodes CASSELYLGTGMADTQYF.

The chain joins TRBV7-2 to TRBJ1-5; unclear D gene. The CDR3 covers 13 residues. The V end was cut by 5 bases, the J end by 6 bases, with 11 bases between. Germline V gene data show CDR1 as SGHTA and CDR2 as FQGNSA. The CDR3 sequence: CASSPTLVQPQHF. Written as DNA, the CDR3 is TGTGCCAGCAGCCCCACTTTGGTTCAGCCCCAGCATTTT.